Presented here are 30 T cell receptor beta chains from one specimen sequenced in a study of shared clonotypes between healthy human individuals. Method: immunoSEQ multiplex PCR; TCRdb's copy keeps in-frame clones and lacks some. The data contain about a million clones, over 60% of them seen just once; the ten biggest clones take up about 1.5%. Sequencing was carried out using memory CD4+ T cells sorted from blood. The subset denotes: CD45RA-negative fraction. The origin of the receptors is a man younger than 35 in good health.

This clone appeared once. The chain joins TRBV2 to TRBJ1-1, with TRBD1 identical over 8 bases. V dropped 5 bases and J dropped 2; count of bases not matched to a gene: 10. The length of the CDR3 is 16 residues. Germline CDR1 SNHLY, CDR2 FYNNEI. CDR3 in amino acids: CASSPRPGQVNTEAFF. The CDR3, as DNA: TGTGCCAGCAGTCCCCGGCCGGGACAGGTAAACACTGAAGCTTTCTTT.

A single count supports this clone. The V gene is TRBV6-1, the J gene TRBJ1-2; tentatively, D is TRBD1 (6 bases). Germline V gives CDR1 MNHNS, CDR2 SASEGT. The CDR3 totals 15 residues. Deletions cut 5 bases from V and 4 bases from J, with 17 bases between. The chain's CDR3 is CASSPGQSHSYGYTF. For the CDR3, the DNA is TGTGCCAGCAGTCCAGGACAGAGCCATTCCTATGGCTACACCTTC.

Turning to this clone: At the DNA level, this CDR3 is encoded by other sequences in the same sample as well. The chain links TRBV9 to TRBJ2-1; D may be TRBD1 (6 bases). CDR1 SGDLS and CDR2 YYNGEE come from the germline V gene. The CDR3 sequence is 15 residues long. V dropped 0 bases and J dropped 2 bases, with 9 bases sitting between them. The CDR3 region is CASSVGQGPYNEQFF. In nucleotides, the CDR3 is TGTGCCAGCAGCGTAGGCCAGGGGCCCTACAATGAGCAGTTCTTC.

This chain connects TRBV4-1 to TRBJ2-2, with TRBD1 matching over 10 bases. The CDR3 runs 16 residues. Germline loops: CDR1 MGHRA, CDR2 YSYEKL. With 4 bases clipped from V and 4 bases from J, the junction kept 6 bases outside the gene matches. CDR3 loop: CASSRGQGVATGELFF. Written as DNA, the CDR3 is TGCGCCAGCAGCCGAGGACAGGGGGTGGCCACCGGGGAGCTGTTTTTT.

The rearrangement links TRBV9 to TRBJ1-3; D remains unclear. The V and J ends lost 2 bases and 0 bases respectively, with 12 bases between them. This CDR3 comprises 16 residues. The V gene's germline CDR1 is SGDLS and CDR2 YYNGEE. As DNA, the CDR3 is TGTGCCAGCAGCGTCGGCAGGATTAACTCTGGAAACACCATATATTTT. Protein product: CASSVGRINSGNTIYF.

V and J are TRBV9 and TRBJ1-1; D may be TRBD1 (5 bases). Between the trimmed V and J ends, which lost 3 bases and 4 bases, there was a span of 19 bases. The germline CDR1 and CDR2 sequences are SGDLS and YYNGEE. There are 16 residues in the CDR3. CDR3 nucleotides: TGTGCCAGCAGCGCCTTTTTGGGGCAGCCCCCCACTGAAGCTTTCTTT. Its protein is CASSAFLGQPPTEAFF. Drawing the rest from reference TRBV9 and TRBJ1-1, the complete variable domain is DSGVTQTPKHLITATGQRVTLRCSPRSGDLSVYWYQQSLDQGLQFLIQYYNGEERAKGNILERFSAQQFPDLHSELNLSSLELGDSALYFCASSAFLGQPPTEAFFGQGTRLTVV.

The gene calls are TRBV4-1 and TRBJ2-1; 10 bases agree with TRBD2. V lost 0 bases to trimming and J lost 0 bases; unmatched junction nucleotides: 8. Germline V gene sequence: CDR1 MGHRA, CDR2 YSYEKL. This CDR3 contains 19 residues. In DNA form, the CDR3 reads TGCGCCAGCAGCCAAGATATGGGGACTAGCGACAGCTCCTACAATGAGCAGTTCTTC. Its translation is CASSQDMGTSDSSYNEQFF.

The chain links TRBV10-3 to TRBJ1-2; TRBD1 aligns across 10 bases. Germline CDR1 reads ENHRY; CDR2 reads SYGVKD. The length of the CDR3 is 12 residues. Germline trimming cut 7 bases from V and 11 bases from J; bases unmatched to any gene: 7. The CDR3 loop is CAITATGGAYTF. In nucleotides, the CDR3 is TGTGCCATCACCGCGACAGGGGGCGCTTACACCTTC.

The chain combines TRBV7-2 with TRBJ2-1; 10 bases are shared with TRBD2. The length of the CDR3 is 19 residues. Losses at the gene ends were 5 bases for V and 0 bases for J; bases not matched to a gene: 13. The germline V gene has CDR1 SGHTA and CDR2 FQGNSA. CDR3 region: CASSLGLAEARLSYNEQFF. The CDR3 DNA sequence: TGTGCCAGCAGCCTCGGACTAGCGGAAGCCCGCCTCTCCTACAATGAGCAGTTCTTC.

The chain carries TRBV11-3 and TRBJ2-7; D might be TRBD2 (7 bases). V lost 0 bases and J 5 bases, leaving 14 bases between the germline ends. The CDR3 extends over 15 amino acids. Germline V gene data show CDR1 as SGHNT and CDR2 as YENEEA. The CDR3 loop is CASSLEGTGRDEQYF. The CDR3 nucleotides are TGTGCCAGCAGCTTAGAAGGTACAGGGAGGGACGAGCAGTACTTC.

The sample holds a few counts of this clone. The chain couples TRBV29-1 to TRBJ1-2; 7 bases map to TRBD1. CDR1 SQVTM and CDR2 ANQGSEA come from the germline V gene. The CDR3 consists of 12 residues. V lost 4 bases, J lost 2 bases, and 1 base stayed unmatched. CDR3 sequence (DNA): TGCAGCGTTGTACAGGGGAACTATGGCTACACCTTC. This sequence encodes CSVVQGNYGYTF.

The CDR3 DNA is TGCGCCAGCAGCCCTCGGACAGCGGGAGGCTACACCTTC. It specifies CASSPRTAGGYTF. This chain uses TRBV5-1 with TRBJ1-2, with D maybe TRBD1 (6 bases). Germline CDR1 is SGHRS and CDR2 is YFSETQ. The CDR3 has 13 amino acids. Trimming took off 4 bases at V and 8 bases at J, with 15 bases between the two ends.

About this clone: Sequence at one end of the junction differs from germline and may be a read error. The chain combines TRBV7-7 with TRBJ2-7; TRBD2 aligns across 9 bases. Germline loops: CDR1 SSHAT, CDR2 FNYEAQ (reference sequence). The CDR3 has 16 residues. This CDR3 is CASSPTTTSGSREQYF. The CDR3 DNA is TGTGCTAGCAGTCCTACCACAACTAGCGGGTCTAGGGAGCAGTACTTC. Filled out from reference TRBV7-7 and TRBJ2-7, the complete variable domain reads GAGVSQSPRYKVTKRGQDVTLRCDPISSHATLYWYQQALGQGPEFLTYFNYEAQPDKSGLPSDRFSAERPEGSISTLTIQRTEQRDSAMYRCASSPTTTSGSREQYFGPGTRLTVT.

This clone has a single count. V is TRBV5-4 and J is TRBJ2-7; 11 bases are a match to TRBD2. V trimming: 4 bases; J trimming: 1 base; junction bases outside the gene matches: 4. Germline lookup yields CDR1 SGHNT and CDR2 YYREEE (reference sequence). The CDR3 has 15 residues. The chain's CDR3 is CASSRGTSGSYEQYF. DNA of the CDR3: TGTGCCAGCAGCCGCGGGACTAGCGGTTCCTACGAGCAGTACTTC.

With regard to this clone: This sample also contains other DNA sequences that code for the same CDR3. J is TRBJ1-5 and V is TRBV6-1, with TRBD1 matching 7 bases. CDR3 length: 14 amino acids. Germline CDR1 reads MNHNS; CDR2 reads SASEGT. With 7 bases clipped from V and 4 bases from J, the junction kept 7 bases outside the gene matches. The CDR3 DNA is TGTGCCAGCACGGGGGGCAGGGGGAATCAGCCCCAGCATTTT. As protein: CASTGGRGNQPQHF.

This rearrangement joins TRBV10-3 to TRBJ1-2; 7 nucleotides line up with TRBD1. The CDR3 has 13 amino acids. The germline CDR1 and CDR2 sequences are ENHRY and SYGVKD. V lost 6 bases and J lost 4; bases outside the gene matches: 5. In nucleotides, the CDR3 is TGTGCCATCAGCGGCGGGACAGTCTATGGCTACACCTTC. It encodes CAISGGTVYGYTF.

The chain has TRBV4-1 and TRBJ1-5; no clear D. There are 16 residues in the CDR3. Germline values: CDR1 MGHRA, CDR2 YSYEKL. V was cut by 0 bases and J by 3 bases, with 12 bases left in between. The CDR3 sequence is CASSQDPTFNNQPQHF. The CDR3, as DNA: TGCGCCAGCAGCCAAGACCCGACGTTTAACAATCAGCCCCAGCATTTT.

The chain recombines TRBV27 with TRBJ1-6; D possibly corresponds to TRBD1 (5 bases). The CDR3 spans 15 residues. Germline loops: CDR1 MNHEY, CDR2 SMNVEV (reference sequence). V was clipped by 3 bases and J by 3 bases, with 9 bases between them. This chain's CDR3 is CASSLGTHYNSPLHF. The CDR3, as DNA: TGTGCCAGCAGTTTGGGGACCCACTATAATTCACCCCTCCACTTT.

The chain carries TRBV5-5 and TRBJ1-2, with D uncertain. Germline V CDR1 and CDR2: SGHKS, YYEKEE (reference sequence). The length of the CDR3 is 14 residues. The V gene lost 0 bases and the J gene lost 3 bases, with 9 bases spanning the gap. CDR3 in amino acids: CASSLEAVDYGYTF. CDR3 nucleotide sequence: TGTGCCAGCAGCTTGGAGGCAGTTGACTATGGCTACACCTTC.

This chain links TRBV5-6 with TRBJ1-2; D possibly corresponds to TRBD1 (5 bases). Trimming pared 4 bases from V and 4 bases from J, leaving 20 bases between. This CDR3 is 16 amino acids long. The germline CDR1 and CDR2 sequences are SGHDT and YYEEEE. CDR3 bases: TGTGCCAGCAGCCTAAGACAGTCTCGTACCGTCTATGGCTACACCTTC. It encodes CASSLRQSRTVYGYTF.

This chain connects TRBV7-9 to TRBJ2-1, with D perhaps TRBD1 or TRBD2 (5 bases each). The V end lost 5 bases, the J end lost 0 bases, and 17 bases lay between the germline ends. CDR3 length: 17 residues. CDR1 and CDR2 from the germline V gene are SEHNR and FQNEAQ (reference sequence). The CDR3 loop is CASSRRDPRSSYNEQFF. DNA for the CDR3: TGTGCCAGCAGCCGCAGGGACCCTAGAAGCTCCTACAATGAGCAGTTCTTC.

With regard to this clone: The junction differs from germline at one of its ends, possibly a read error. V is TRBV7-7 and J is TRBJ2-1; a possible D gene is TRBD2 (6 bases). The CDR3 totals 14 residues. CDR1 and CDR2 (germline): SSHAT, FNYEAQ (reference sequence). CDR3 amino acids: CASSLAEASNEQFF. CDR3 DNA sequence: TGTGCTAGCAGCTTAGCGGAAGCGAGCAATGAGCAGTTCTTC.

This clone was counted once. The CDR3: CASSLDQLNTGELFF. In DNA, the CDR3 is TGCGCCAGCAGCTTGGATCAGCTGAACACCGGGGAGCTGTTTTTT. The chain joins TRBV5-1 to TRBJ2-2; D is undetermined. CDR3 length: 15 residues. Per the germline V gene, CDR1 is SGHRS and CDR2 is YFSETQ. Trimming left V 0 bases short and J 1 base short, with 7 bases between.

This clone appeared many times. This chain links TRBV10-3 with TRBJ2-1, with TRBD2 as a possible D gene (6 bases). Germline-derived CDR1 and CDR2 are ENHRY and SYGVKD. V lost 4 bases to trimming and J lost 0 bases, with 10 bases between them. There are 15 residues in the CDR3. For the CDR3, the DNA is TGTGCCATCAGTGTCGGGACTTTCTCCTACAATGAGCAGTTCTTC. Amino acids: CAISVGTFSYNEQFF.

For this clone: At one end, the junction sequence differs from germline, possibly due to a read error. The chain joins TRBV30 to TRBJ1-4; unclear D gene. The CDR3 has 14 amino acids. Germline V gives CDR1 GTSNPN, CDR2 SVGIG (reference sequence). The CDR3 spells CAWRRARSNEKLLF. Written as DNA, the CDR3 is TGTGCCTGGAGACGGGCGAGGAGTAATGAAAAACTGCTTTTT.

The chain recombines TRBV7-9 with TRBJ2-7; D is perhaps TRBD2 (6 bases). The CDR3 contains 13 residues. Germline lookup yields CDR1 SEHNR and CDR2 FQNEAQ (reference sequence). The V and J ends lost 4 bases and 4 bases respectively, with 11 bases between them. Here the CDR3 reads CASSSRGAYEQYF. The CDR3 DNA follows: TGTGCCAGCAGCTCTCGCGGGGCATACGAGCAGTACTTC.

The chain links TRBV2 to TRBJ1-4; TRBD1 aligns across 9 bases. The germline V gene encodes CDR1 SNHLY and CDR2 FYNNEI. The CDR3 is 14 residues long. Unmatched junction bases numbered 6, after V lost 8 bases and J lost 5 bases. CDR3 protein: CASVRDRVNEKLFF. CDR3 sequence (DNA): TGTGCCAGCGTTCGGGACAGGGTGAATGAAAAACTGTTTTTT.

Of note for this clone: Other nucleotide sequences in the sample specify the same CDR3. The chain couples TRBV5-1 to TRBJ2-7, with 10 bases identical to TRBD1. This CDR3 comprises 15 residues. The germline CDR1 and CDR2 sequences are SGHRS and YFSETQ. The V and J ends lost 4 bases and 0 bases, in that order; junction bases with no gene match: 4. CDR3: CASSPRQGASYEQYF. DNA of the CDR3: TGCGCCAGCAGCCCGAGACAGGGGGCCTCCTACGAGCAGTACTTC.

This clone is a singleton in its sample. The V call is TRBV10-2, the J call TRBJ2-5; TRBD2 matches 10 bases. Germline loops: CDR1 WSHSY, CDR2 SAAADI. This CDR3 comprises 14 residues. With V trimmed by 6 bases and J by 2 bases, 3 bases remained unmatched. DNA of the CDR3: TGCGCCAGCAGAATAGCGGGGGGTCAAGAGACCCAGTACTTC. Translated: CASRIAGGQETQYF.

This rearrangement joins TRBV7-2 to TRBJ2-3, with 15 bases identical to TRBD2. This CDR3 is 17 amino acids long. Germline V lookup: CDR1 SGHTA, CDR2 FQGNSA. The J segment lost 4 bases and the V segment lost 3 bases, leaving 5 bases of the junction unmatched. CDR3 region: CASSLGLAGGVSDTQYF. The CDR3 DNA is TGTGCCAGCAGCTTGGGACTAGCGGGAGGAGTATCAGATACGCAGTATTTT.